A selection of T cell receptor beta chains follows, all from one sample in a study of regulatory T cells in long-lasting Graves disease. Each CDR3 protein gets one entry after TCRdb re-called the multiplex PCR reads with MiXCR. The repertoire has 400,000 to 550,000 distinct CDR3 sequences, more than 13% of them found once; the top ten carry over 15%. This same sample was also part of a study on T cells in Graves' hyperthyroidism and ophthalmopathy.

The sample here was peripheral blood mononuclear cells (PBMCs), taken at new diagnosis, from a patient treated with antithyroid drugs. Every receptor here comes from a woman aged 25-40 years with Graves disease. The CDR3 runs from the conserved cysteine through the conserved F or W. The D gene is left open where the match is weak. The size field is filled for only some rows; it gives once, few, many or a size class.

cdr3_nt,cdr3_aa,clone_size,d_call,v_call,j_call
TGTGCCAGCAGCTTAATGGGGACTAGCGGCGAGCAGTACTTC,CASSLMGTSGEQYF,many,TRBD2,TRBV7-3,TRBJ2-7
TGTGCCAGCAGCTTATTCGACAGGGCTGGAAACACCATATATTTT,CASSLFDRAGNTIYF,many,TRBD1,TRBV7-6,TRBJ1-3
TGTGCCAGCAGCTCACGAGTACAGGGGACCGATAGCAATCAGCCCCAGCATTTT,CASSSRVQGTDSNQPQHF,-,TRBD1,TRBV7-9,TRBJ1-5
TGTGCCAGCAAAATGGGAAATCAGCCCCAGCATTTT,CASKMGNQPQHF,-,-,TRBV6-1,TRBJ1-5
TGTGCCAGCAGTCCCCACAGGGGGGGAGTGGCTGAGCAGTTCTTC,CASSPHRGGVAEQFF,many,-,TRBV27,TRBJ2-1
TGTGCCAGCAGTAACCCACAGGGTAACACTGAAGCTTTCTTT,CASSNPQGNTEAFF,-,-,TRBV12-3/TRBV12-4,TRBJ1-1
TGTGCCAGCACCCGGGAGGAGGAGCAGTACTTC,CASTREEEQYF,many,TRBD2,TRBV7-9,TRBJ2-7
TGTGCCAGCATGGCTAGGGAACCCGGGGAGCTGTTTTTT,CASMAREPGELFF,-,-,TRBV6-1,TRBJ2-2
TGTGCCAGCAGCCCCAGCGGGAGGGTCAATGAGCAGTTCTTC,CASSPSGRVNEQFF,many,TRBD2,TRBV11-2,TRBJ2-1
TGCGCCAGCAGCCAAGAACTCGGGGACAGCTCTTCTCCCGAGCAGTACTTC,CASSQELGDSSSPEQYF,many,TRBD1,TRBV7-2,TRBJ2-7
TGTGCCAGCAGCTTTGGCGATAGGGACTACACCTTC,CASSFGDRDYTF,-,-,TRBV11-3,TRBJ1-2
TGTGCCTGGAGGCAGGGAAATTCACCCCTCCACTTT,CAWRQGNSPLHF,-,-,TRBV30,TRBJ1-6
TGTGCCAGCAGCAAAGACAGGGGACCTGGAAACACCATATATTTT,CASSKDRGPGNTIYF,-,TRBD1,TRBV16,TRBJ1-3
TGTGCCACCAGCGGGGACAGGCTCTCTGGAAACACCATATATTTT,CATSGDRLSGNTIYF,-,TRBD1,TRBV15,TRBJ1-3
TGCGCCAGCAGTGAGGGGACAGGGGCCTACGAGCAGTACTTC,CASSEGTGAYEQYF,many,TRBD1,TRBV10-1,TRBJ2-7
TGCGCCAGCAGCTCAAAAGGGACAGGGGGCGACTATGGCTACACCTTC,CASSSKGTGGDYGYTF,-,TRBD1,TRBV5-1,TRBJ1-2
TGCAGTGCTCCCGGGACAGGGATATATGGGGGTGGCTACACCTTC,CSAPGTGIYGGGYTF,-,TRBD1,TRBV20-1,TRBJ1-2
TGTGCCAGCAGCTTAGCAGGCGGGTTGGGCACTGAAGCTTTCTTT,CASSLAGGLGTEAFF,few,-,TRBV7-2,TRBJ1-1
TGTGCTAGTGGTTTGGAAAACGTCGGGGAGCTGTTTTTT,CASGLENVGELFF,-,-,TRBV12-5,TRBJ2-2
TGTGCCAGCGTACCTGGAGGGTTATCCACTGAAGCTTTCTTT,CASVPGGLSTEAFF,-,-,TRBV7-2,TRBJ1-1
TGCAGTGCTAGAGACCTACTAGCGGGAGGGGCCACAGATACGCAGTATTTT,CSARDLLAGGATDTQYF,-,TRBD2,TRBV20-1,TRBJ2-3
TGTGCCAGCAGCTCCGGGGGGGTTAGAGCCAAAAACATTCAGTACTTC,CASSSGGVRAKNIQYF,few,TRBD2,TRBV7-2,TRBJ2-4
TGTGCCTGGAGTGAGGGACTAGCGGTAGAGACCCAGTACTTC,CAWSEGLAVETQYF,few,TRBD2,TRBV30,TRBJ2-5
TGCAGTGCTAGAGATGTAGCGGGGTCTTACGAGCAGTACTTC,CSARDVAGSYEQYF,many,TRBD2,TRBV20-1,TRBJ2-7
TGTGCCAGCACCCGGGACAGGGCCTCCTACGAGCAGTACTTC,CASTRDRASYEQYF,many,TRBD1,TRBV6-1,TRBJ2-7
TGTGCCAGCGGACAGGAGAACACCGGGGAGCTGTTTTTT,CASGQENTGELFF,many,TRBD1,TRBV11-2,TRBJ2-2